This T cell receptor (beta chain) was sequenced for a study of shared clonotypes between healthy human individuals. Overall study findings and caveats: Tissue TCR repertoires likely differ from these blood-only repertoires.

Every subset had its genomic DNA shared out evenly among several immunoSEQ plates. In the authors' workflow: ImmunoSEQ junction-only sequences lacked quality scores, so their filtering differed. Libraries were prepared by immunoSEQ multiplex PCR; TCRdb keeps only in-frame clonotypes and omits some of them. The DNA gave D and trimming, while V, J and clone size come from that table. The data contain about 490,000 clones, roughly 80% of them seen just once; the ten biggest clones take up roughly an eighth. Germline V gene sequence: CDR1 MDHEN, CDR2 SYDVKM. V lost 3 bases and J lost 0, with 6 bases in between. The CDR3 is 14 residues long. The donors were all Caucasian adults (living in Nashville, Tennessee). This clone was recorded once. Its antigen is not identified.

The sequenced material came from PBMCs. This TCR came from a woman aged 40 to 50 in good health. Some clones in this sample may be carry-over from other donors' samples. This chain connects TRBV28 to TRBJ1-3; D is unresolved. CDR3 DNA sequence: TGTGCCAGCAGTTTCCTGAACTCTGGAAACACCATATATTTT. Its protein is CASSFLNSGNTIYF.